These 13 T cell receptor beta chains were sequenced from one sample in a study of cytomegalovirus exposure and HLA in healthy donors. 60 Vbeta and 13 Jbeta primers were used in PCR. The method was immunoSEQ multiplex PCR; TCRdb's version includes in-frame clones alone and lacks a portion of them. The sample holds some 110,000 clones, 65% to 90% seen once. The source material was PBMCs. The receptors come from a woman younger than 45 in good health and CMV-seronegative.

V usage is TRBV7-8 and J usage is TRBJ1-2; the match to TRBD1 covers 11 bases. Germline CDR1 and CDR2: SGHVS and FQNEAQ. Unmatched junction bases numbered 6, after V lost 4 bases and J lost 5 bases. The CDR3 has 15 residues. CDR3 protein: CASSWGQGERYGYTF. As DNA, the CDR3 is TGTGCCAGCAGCTGGGGACAGGGGGAAAGATATGGCTACACCTTC.

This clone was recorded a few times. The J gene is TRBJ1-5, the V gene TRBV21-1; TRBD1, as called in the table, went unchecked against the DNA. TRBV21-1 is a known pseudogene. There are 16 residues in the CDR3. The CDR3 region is CASSKVLAGINQPQHF. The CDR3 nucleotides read TGTGCCAGCAGCAAAGTTTTGGCAGGCATCAATCAGCCCCAGCATTTT.

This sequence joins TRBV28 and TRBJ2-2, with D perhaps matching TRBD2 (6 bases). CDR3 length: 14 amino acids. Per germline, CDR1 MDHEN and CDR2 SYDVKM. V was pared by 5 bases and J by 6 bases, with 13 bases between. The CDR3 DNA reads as TGTGCCAGCAGTCCCTGGGGGGAGCCCGGGGAGCTGTTTTTT. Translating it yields CASSPWGEPGELFF.

The CDR3 DNA sequence: TGTGCCAGCATCTCCAGGGGGGCCAAAGAGCAGTACTTC. It yields the protein CASISRGAKEQYF. The J gene is TRBJ2-7, the V gene TRBV6-6, with a weak D call TRBD1 (7 bases). CDR1 MNHNY and CDR2 SVGAGI come from the germline V gene (reference sequence). Trimming left V 7 bases short and J 7 bases short, with 17 bases between. CDR3 length: 13 amino acids.

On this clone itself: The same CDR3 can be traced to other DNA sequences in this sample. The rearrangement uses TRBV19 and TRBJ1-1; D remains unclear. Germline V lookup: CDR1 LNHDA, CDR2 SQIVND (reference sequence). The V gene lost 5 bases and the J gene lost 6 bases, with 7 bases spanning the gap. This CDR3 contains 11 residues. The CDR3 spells CASSSGPEAFF. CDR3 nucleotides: TGTGCCAGTAGTTCCGGTCCTGAAGCTTTCTTT.

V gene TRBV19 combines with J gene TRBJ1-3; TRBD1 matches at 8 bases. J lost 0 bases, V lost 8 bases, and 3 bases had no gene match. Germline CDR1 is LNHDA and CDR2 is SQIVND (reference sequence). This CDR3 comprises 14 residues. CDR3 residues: CASDRGLSGNTIYF. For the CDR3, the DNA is TGTGCCAGTGACAGGGGACTCTCTGGAAACACCATATATTTT.

In nucleotides, the CDR3 is TGTGCCAGCAGCCCCGGGGTAGCGGTGACCAGAGATACGCAGTATTTT. This gives the protein CASSPGVAVTRDTQYF. The rearrangement joins TRBV9 to TRBJ2-3; D may be TRBD2 (6 bases). Deletions cut 4 bases from V and 5 bases from J, with 20 bases between. CDR1 and CDR2 (germline): SGDLS, YYNGEE. CDR3 length: 16 residues.

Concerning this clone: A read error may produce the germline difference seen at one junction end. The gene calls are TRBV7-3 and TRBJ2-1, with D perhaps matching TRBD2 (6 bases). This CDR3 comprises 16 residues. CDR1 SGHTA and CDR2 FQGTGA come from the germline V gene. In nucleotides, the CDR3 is TGTGCCAGCAGCTTAATCCCACGGGACTCCCACAATGAGCAGTTCTTC. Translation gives CASSLIPRDSHNEQFF.

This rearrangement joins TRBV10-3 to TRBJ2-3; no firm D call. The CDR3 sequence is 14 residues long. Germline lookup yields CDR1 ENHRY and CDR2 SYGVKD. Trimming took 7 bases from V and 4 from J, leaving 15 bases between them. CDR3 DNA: TGTGCCATCACTGGCTCTCCGGCGGCAGATACGCAGTATTTT. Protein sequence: CAITGSPAADTQYF.

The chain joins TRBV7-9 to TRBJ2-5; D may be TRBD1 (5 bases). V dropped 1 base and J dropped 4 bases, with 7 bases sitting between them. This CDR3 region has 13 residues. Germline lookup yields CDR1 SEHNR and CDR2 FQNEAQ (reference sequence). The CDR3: CASSLVGAETQYF. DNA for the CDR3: TGTGCCAGCAGCTTAGTAGGGGCAGAGACCCAGTACTTC.

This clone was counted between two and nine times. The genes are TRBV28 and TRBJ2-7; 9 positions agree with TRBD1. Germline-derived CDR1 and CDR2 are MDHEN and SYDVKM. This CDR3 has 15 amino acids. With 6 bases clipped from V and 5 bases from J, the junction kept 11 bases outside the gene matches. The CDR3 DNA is TGTGCCAGCAGAGAGGGAGGACAGGGGCGGGACGAGCAGTACTTC. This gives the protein CASREGGQGRDEQYF.

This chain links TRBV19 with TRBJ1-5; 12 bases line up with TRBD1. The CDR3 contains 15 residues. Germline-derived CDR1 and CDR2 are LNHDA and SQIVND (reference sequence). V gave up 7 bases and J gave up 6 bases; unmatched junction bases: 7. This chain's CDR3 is CASTGTGGAIQPQHF. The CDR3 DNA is TGTGCCAGTACCGGGACAGGGGGCGCCATTCAGCCCCAGCATTTT.

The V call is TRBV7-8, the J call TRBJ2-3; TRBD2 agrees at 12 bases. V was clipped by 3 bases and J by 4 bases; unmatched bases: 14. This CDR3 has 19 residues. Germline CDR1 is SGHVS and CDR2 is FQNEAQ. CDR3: CASSFRLAGDNRRPDTQYF. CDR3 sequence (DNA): TGTGCCAGCAGCTTCCGACTAGCGGGAGACAACAGACGCCCAGATACGCAGTATTTT.